The rows below give T cell receptor beta chains drawn from one sample of a study of T-cell reconstitution after alpha-beta-depleted transplantation in children. TCRdb itself ran the PCR reads through MiXCR, one entry per CDR3 protein. Of fewer than 250,000 distinct CDR3 sequences listed, around 7.8% are singletons. Sequenced here: PBMCs, mostly from graft donor cells, sampled 180 days after TCRalphabeta/CD19-depleted stem cell transplant. These receptors came from a male patient under 18 who had a stem cell transplant for acute lymphoblastic leukemia, so the T cells may come from the graft donor. Each CDR3 is given with its conserved first and last residue. The D gene is left open where the match is weak. A row's size may be missing; if present it is once, few, many or a size class.

d_gene: -
v_gene: TRBV5-6
len: 12
j_gene: TRBJ2-7
abundance: many
CDR3nt: TGTGCCAGCAGCTTGGCGAGGGCCGAGCAGTACTTC
CDR3aa: CASSLARAEQYF

d_gene: TRBD1
v_gene: TRBV5-8
len: 15
j_gene: TRBJ1-2
abundance: many
CDR3nt: TGTGCCAGCAGCTTGGGGACAGGGGGGACCTATGGCTACACCTTC
CDR3aa: CASSLGTGGTYGYTF

d_gene: TRBD1
v_gene: TRBV7-9
len: 15
j_gene: TRBJ1-2
abundance: -
CDR3nt: TGTGCCAGCAGCTTAGGGCAGGGGGACCTCTATGGCTACACCTTC
CDR3aa: CASSLGQGDLYGYTF

d_gene: -
v_gene: TRBV11-2
len: 13
j_gene: TRBJ2-7
abundance: -
CDR3nt: TGTGCCAGCAGCAAGGGGGGAGTGTACGAGCAGTACTTC
CDR3aa: CASSKGGVYEQYF

d_gene: -
v_gene: TRBV7-9
len: 14
j_gene: TRBJ1-2
abundance: many
CDR3nt: TGTGCCTGGAGGCAGGGCTTGTCTAACTATGGCTACACCTTC
CDR3aa: CAWRQGLSNYGYTF

d_gene: -
v_gene: TRBV28
len: 14
j_gene: TRBJ1-1
abundance: -
CDR3nt: TGTGCCAGCAGTTTATGGGGGACGAACACTGAAGCTTTCTTT
CDR3aa: CASSLWGTNTEAFF

d_gene: TRBD2
v_gene: TRBV6-5
len: 12
j_gene: TRBJ2-7
abundance: -
CDR3nt: TGTGCCACCTCGCGGGGGGTGGACGAGCAGTACTTC
CDR3aa: CATSRGVDEQYF

d_gene: -
v_gene: TRBV5-1
len: 15
j_gene: TRBJ2-3
abundance: few
CDR3nt: TGCGCCAGCAGCTTACGGCAGGGACTCACAGATACGCAGTATTTT
CDR3aa: CASSLRQGLTDTQYF

d_gene: TRBD2
v_gene: TRBV4-3
len: 18
j_gene: TRBJ2-3
abundance: many
CDR3nt: TGCGCCAGCAGCCAAACTCACCTTCGGGGGGGATTATCAGATACGCAGTATTTT
CDR3aa: CASSQTHLRGGLSDTQYF

d_gene: -
v_gene: TRBV5-1
len: 16
j_gene: TRBJ1-1
abundance: many
CDR3nt: TGCGCCAGCACCGAGGGTAACTGGCGTCGGACCGGCGAAGCTTTCTTT
CDR3aa: CASTEGNWRRTGEAFF

d_gene: -
v_gene: TRBV7-1
len: 14
j_gene: TRBJ2-1
abundance: -
CDR3nt: TGTGCCAGCGGCTCAGGGGGGTTCTACAATGAGCAGTTCTTC
CDR3aa: CASGSGGFYNEQFF

d_gene: TRBD2
v_gene: TRBV6-5
len: 18
j_gene: TRBJ2-3
abundance: few
CDR3nt: TGTGCCAGCATTAACGGACTACGACTAGCGGGGGGGCAAGATACGCAGTATTTT
CDR3aa: CASINGLRLAGGQDTQYF

d_gene: TRBD1
v_gene: TRBV5-1
len: 15
j_gene: TRBJ1-1
abundance: -
CDR3nt: TGCGCCAGCAGCTTGCAGCCAGGGACAGGCACTGAAGCTTTCTTT
CDR3aa: CASSLQPGTGTEAFF

d_gene: -
v_gene: TRBV7-9
len: 13
j_gene: TRBJ2-3
abundance: many
CDR3nt: TGTGCCAGCAGCTCCTACGTCGCAGATACGCAGTATTTT
CDR3aa: CASSSYVADTQYF

d_gene: TRBD1
v_gene: TRBV4-3
len: 15
j_gene: TRBJ2-1
abundance: many
CDR3nt: TGCGCCAGCAGCCAAGGGACAGGGGCCTACAATGAGCAGTTCTTC
CDR3aa: CASSQGTGAYNEQFF

d_gene: -
v_gene: TRBV27
len: 13
j_gene: TRBJ2-7
abundance: few
CDR3nt: TGTGCCAGCAGTTTGGGTCCTGATGGGGAGCAGTACTTC
CDR3aa: CASSLGPDGEQYF

d_gene: TRBD2
v_gene: TRBV3-1
len: 17
j_gene: TRBJ2-6
abundance: -
CDR3nt: TGTGCCAGCAGACAGGGACTAGTTTACTCTGGGGCCAACGTCCTGACTTTC
CDR3aa: CASRQGLVYSGANVLTF

d_gene: -
v_gene: TRBV20-1
len: 16
j_gene: TRBJ2-2
abundance: many
CDR3nt: TGCAGTGCTAGAGATCCCGGGAAATCTAACACCGGGGAGCTGTTTTTT
CDR3aa: CSARDPGKSNTGELFF

d_gene: -
v_gene: TRBV5-1
len: 12
j_gene: TRBJ1-1
abundance: many
CDR3nt: TGCGCCAGCAGCTCGGGGGGAGCTGAAGCTTTCTTT
CDR3aa: CASSSGGAEAFF

d_gene: TRBD2
v_gene: TRBV5-1
len: 17
j_gene: TRBJ2-2
abundance: many
CDR3nt: TGCGCCAGCAGCCCCGGACTAGCGGGAGTTGTCACCGGGGAGCTGTTTTTT
CDR3aa: CASSPGLAGVVTGELFF

d_gene: TRBD1
v_gene: TRBV6-1
len: 15
j_gene: TRBJ2-3
abundance: many
CDR3nt: TGTGCCAGCAGTCCAGACAGGGGGCACACAGATACGCAGTATTTT
CDR3aa: CASSPDRGHTDTQYF

d_gene: TRBD2
v_gene: TRBV2
len: 14
j_gene: TRBJ2-7
abundance: many
CDR3nt: TGTGCCAGCAGAAAGACTAGCGGGGAGGGCGAGCAGTACTTC
CDR3aa: CASRKTSGEGEQYF

d_gene: -
v_gene: TRBV4-1
len: 15
j_gene: TRBJ1-6
abundance: many
CDR3nt: TGCGCCAGCAGCCAAGGCAGGTTGGGGGTTTCACCCCTCCACTTT
CDR3aa: CASSQGRLGVSPLHF

d_gene: TRBD2
v_gene: TRBV12-5
len: 21
j_gene: TRBJ2-3
abundance: few
CDR3nt: TGTGCTAGTGGTTTGAGGCTGGCCCGACTAGCGGGGGGGTCTAGCACAGATACGCAGTATTTT
CDR3aa: CASGLRLARLAGGSSTDTQYF

d_gene: TRBD2
v_gene: TRBV5-4
len: 17
j_gene: TRBJ2-5
abundance: -
CDR3nt: TGTGCCAGCAGCCGACCCGGAGCGGGGGGGCCTCGGGAGACCCAGTACTTC
CDR3aa: CASSRPGAGGPRETQYF

d_gene: -
v_gene: TRBV10-2
len: 13
j_gene: TRBJ2-5
abundance: many
CDR3nt: TGCGCCACCGTTCGACAACTGGGGGAGACCCAGTACTTC
CDR3aa: CATVRQLGETQYF

d_gene: -
v_gene: TRBV15
len: 20
j_gene: TRBJ2-7
abundance: few
CDR3nt: TGTGCCACCAGCAGAGATAAGTCGGTGAATTTGGGGACAACCAAGTACGAGCAGTACTTC
CDR3aa: CATSRDKSVNLGTTKYEQYF

d_gene: -
v_gene: TRBV5-6
len: 17
j_gene: TRBJ1-5
abundance: many
CDR3nt: TGTGCCAGCAGCTTGAGGGTGGGACAATTCGGATCAGAGCCCCAGCATTTT
CDR3aa: CASSLRVGQFGSEPQHF

d_gene: TRBD2
v_gene: TRBV14
len: 17
j_gene: TRBJ2-2
abundance: many
CDR3nt: TGTGCCAGCAGCTCTGGGCTAGCGGGAGTTAGCACCGGGGAGCTGTTTTTT
CDR3aa: CASSSGLAGVSTGELFF

d_gene: TRBD1
v_gene: TRBV6-5
len: 16
j_gene: TRBJ1-2
abundance: many
CDR3nt: TGTGCCAGCAGTTACGGGCAGGGGGGGAAGAGCTATGGCTACACCTTC
CDR3aa: CASSYGQGGKSYGYTF

d_gene: TRBD2
v_gene: TRBV7-9
len: 16
j_gene: TRBJ2-7
abundance: many
CDR3nt: TGTGCCAGCAGCTCGGGACTAGCGGGGACCGATTACGAGCAGTACTTC
CDR3aa: CASSSGLAGTDYEQYF

d_gene: -
v_gene: TRBV9
len: 14
j_gene: TRBJ2-7
abundance: few
CDR3nt: TGTGCCAGCAGCGTAGAGGCAGACACCTACGAGCAGTACTTC
CDR3aa: CASSVEADTYEQYF

d_gene: -
v_gene: TRBV20-1
len: 14
j_gene: TRBJ1-3
abundance: many
CDR3nt: TGCAGTGCTAGTGCGGCAGGCCTTTGGCACACCATATATTTT
CDR3aa: CSASAAGLWHTIYF

d_gene: TRBD1
v_gene: TRBV6-1
len: 14
j_gene: TRBJ2-3
abundance: few
CDR3nt: TGTGCCAGTACAGGGGGCTTCCGCACAGATACGCAGTATTTT
CDR3aa: CASTGGFRTDTQYF

d_gene: TRBD1
v_gene: TRBV6-1
len: 18
j_gene: TRBJ2-7
abundance: many
CDR3nt: TGTGCCAGCAGCTCACCGGGACAGGGGGTTGGGTTCTCCTACGAGCAGTACTTC
CDR3aa: CASSSPGQGVGFSYEQYF

d_gene: -
v_gene: TRBV7-7
len: 13
j_gene: TRBJ2-5
abundance: many
CDR3nt: TGTGCTAGCAGCTTAAGACTGCGGGAGACCCAGTACTTC
CDR3aa: CASSLRLRETQYF

d_gene: TRBD2
v_gene: TRBV18
len: 15
j_gene: TRBJ2-3
abundance: many
CDR3nt: TGTGCCAGCTCACCACCCGAAGGGAGGGTAGATACGCAGTATTTT
CDR3aa: CASSPPEGRVDTQYF

d_gene: -
v_gene: TRBV3-1
len: 15
j_gene: TRBJ1-2
abundance: -
CDR3nt: TGTGCCAGCAGCCAAGGGCGACGAGGGCCCGATGGCTACACCTTC
CDR3aa: CASSQGRRGPDGYTF

d_gene: TRBD1
v_gene: TRBV19
len: 16
j_gene: TRBJ1-2
abundance: many
CDR3nt: TGTGCCAGTAGTATTAAGGGGGCAGTTGCTCGGTATGGCTACACCTTC
CDR3aa: CASSIKGAVARYGYTF

d_gene: TRBD2
v_gene: TRBV6-2/TRBV6-3
len: 15
j_gene: TRBJ2-1
abundance: many
CDR3nt: TGTGCCAGCAGTTACGCGGGGGGGCCGGGGAATGAGCAGTTCTTC
CDR3aa: CASSYAGGPGNEQFF

d_gene: -
v_gene: TRBV6-2/TRBV6-3
len: 14
j_gene: TRBJ1-4
abundance: many
CDR3nt: TGTGCCAGCAGTCGCGGACAGTCCTATGAAAAACTGTTTTTT
CDR3aa: CASSRGQSYEKLFF

d_gene: -
v_gene: TRBV10-3
len: 14
j_gene: TRBJ1-1
abundance: many
CDR3nt: TGTGCCATCAGGCGGACTTCGGGGGACACTGAAGCTTTCTTT
CDR3aa: CAIRRTSGDTEAFF

d_gene: -
v_gene: TRBV5-1
len: 14
j_gene: TRBJ2-2
abundance: many
CDR3nt: TGCGCCAGCAGCCCGGACCTGAACACCGGGGAGCTGTTTTTT
CDR3aa: CASSPDLNTGELFF

d_gene: -
v_gene: TRBV20-1
len: 14
j_gene: TRBJ1-5
abundance: many
CDR3nt: TGCAGTGCTGGGGACGGGAGAAGCAATCAGCCCCAGCATTTT
CDR3aa: CSAGDGRSNQPQHF

d_gene: -
v_gene: TRBV12-3/TRBV12-4
len: 13
j_gene: TRBJ1-3
abundance: many
CDR3nt: TGTGCCAGCAAGATCAGCTCTGGAAACACCATATATTTT
CDR3aa: CASKISSGNTIYF

d_gene: -
v_gene: TRBV20-1
len: 13
j_gene: TRBJ2-2
abundance: many
CDR3nt: TGCAGTGCTAGAGGCAGGGGCCCCGGGGAGCTGTTTTTT
CDR3aa: CSARGRGPGELFF

d_gene: -
v_gene: TRBV6-2/TRBV6-3
len: 16
j_gene: TRBJ2-4
abundance: many
CDR3nt: TGTGCCAGCAGTTCGGACAGCCTCTTAGCCAAAAACATTCAGTACTTC
CDR3aa: CASSSDSLLAKNIQYF

d_gene: TRBD1
v_gene: TRBV19
len: 16
j_gene: TRBJ1-5
abundance: -
CDR3nt: TGTGCCAGTAAAAGGACAGGGGATTATAGCAATCAGCCCCAGCATTTT
CDR3aa: CASKRTGDYSNQPQHF

d_gene: -
v_gene: TRBV12-3/TRBV12-4
len: 15
j_gene: TRBJ2-7
abundance: -
CDR3nt: TGTGCCAGCAGCCTAGGGCCCTCGGGGCCCTACGAGCAGTACTTC
CDR3aa: CASSLGPSGPYEQYF

d_gene: -
v_gene: TRBV11-2
len: 14
j_gene: TRBJ2-6
abundance: -
CDR3nt: TGTGCCAGCAGCTTAATAACAGGGTCCAACGTCCTGACTTTC
CDR3aa: CASSLITGSNVLTF

d_gene: -
v_gene: TRBV13
len: 16
j_gene: TRBJ2-2
abundance: -
CDR3nt: TGTGCCAGCAGCCGGCCCCACGGGCTAGGGACCGGGGAGCTGTTTTTT
CDR3aa: CASSRPHGLGTGELFF